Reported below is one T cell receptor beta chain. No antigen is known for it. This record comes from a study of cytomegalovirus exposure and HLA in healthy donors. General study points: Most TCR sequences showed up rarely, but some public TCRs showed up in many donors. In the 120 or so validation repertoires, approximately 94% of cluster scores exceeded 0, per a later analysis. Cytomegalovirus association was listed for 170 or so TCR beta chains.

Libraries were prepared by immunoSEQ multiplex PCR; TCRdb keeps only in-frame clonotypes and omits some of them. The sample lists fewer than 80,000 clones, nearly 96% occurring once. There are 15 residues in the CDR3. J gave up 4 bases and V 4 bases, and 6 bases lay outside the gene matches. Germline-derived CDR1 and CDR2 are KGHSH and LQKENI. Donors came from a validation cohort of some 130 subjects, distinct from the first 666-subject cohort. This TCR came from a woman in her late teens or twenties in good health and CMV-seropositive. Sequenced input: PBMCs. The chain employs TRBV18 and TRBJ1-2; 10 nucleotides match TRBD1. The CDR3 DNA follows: TGTGCCAGCTCACAGGACAGGGGGGAAATCTATGGCTACACCTTC. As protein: CASSQDRGEIYGYTF.